The rows below give T cell receptor beta chains drawn from one sample of a study of glioma-infiltrating T cells. MiXCR, run by TCRdb on the multiplex PCR reads, gives a single entry per CDR3 protein. The sample records approximately 93,000 distinct CDR3 sequences, roughly 39% being singletons. Sequencing was performed on glioma tissue, nonneoplastic brain tissue, or PBMCs (not recorded which). The receptors derive from a human donor with low-grade glioma or glioblastoma, undergoing nonglioma brain surgery, or in good health (not recorded which). Both conserved end residues are part of each CDR3. Each record gives: CDR3 length, D gene, J gene, V gene, clone size, CDR3 protein, CDR3 DNA. A D gene is named only where the DNA matches it firmly. Expanded clones are given a class, and other clones once, few, many or no size at all.

12,TRBD1,TRBJ1-2,TRBV20-1,many,CSARDDRVGYTF,TGCAGTGCTAGAGATGACAGGGTCGGCTACACCTTC
14,-,TRBJ1-5,TRBV18,many,CASSPADSNQPQHF,TGTGCCAGCTCCCCAGCAGATAGCAATCAGCCCCAGCATTTT
14,-,TRBJ2-2,TRBV2,many,CASRSDSNTGELFF,TGTGCCAGCAGAAGCGACAGTAACACCGGGGAGCTGTTTTTT
13,-,TRBJ2-7,TRBV6-6,-,CASSVGGTYERYF,TGTGCCAGCAGTGTAGGGGGAACCTACGAGCGGTACTTC
14,-,TRBJ2-3,TRBV3-1,many,CASSQAWEEDTQYF,TGTGCCAGCAGCCAAGCCTGGGAGGAAGATACGCAGTATTTT
13,-,TRBJ1-2,TRBV29-1,-,CSAQTVHGDGYTF,TGCAGCGCCCAGACAGTACACGGCGATGGCTACACCTTC
13,-,TRBJ1-5,TRBV14,many,CASSQGLNQPQHF,TGTGCCAGCAGCCAAGGGCTAAATCAGCCCCAGCATTTT
13,TRBD1,TRBJ1-2,TRBV6-1,-,CATFPGQADGYTF,TGTGCCACCTTTCCGGGACAGGCGGACGGCTACACCTTC
14,-,TRBJ2-7,TRBV20-1,-,CSAVPGERGYEQYF,TGCAGTGCAGTTCCGGGGGAGCGAGGGTACGAGCAGTACTTC
13,-,TRBJ2-1,TRBV11-1,few,CASSFIRDHEQFF,TGTGCCAGCAGTTTTATTCGGGACCACGAGCAGTTCTTC
14,-,TRBJ2-5,TRBV4-1,-,CASSHSSGQETQYF,-
13,TRBD1,TRBJ2-7,TRBV20-1,once,CSATGTGGNEQCF,TGCAGTGCAACCGGGACAGGAGGCAACGAGCAGTGCTTC
15,-,TRBJ1-1,TRBV28,-,CASNPVGNMNTKAFF,TGTGCCAGCAATCCGGTCGGTAACATGAACACTAAAGCTTTCTTT
15,TRBD1,TRBJ2-7,TRBV15,-,CATSRRDRGTYEQYF,TGTGCCACCAGCAGAAGGGACAGGGGGACCTACGAGCAGTACTTC
12,-,TRBJ2-1,TRBV28,-,CASSSSWETQFF,TGTGCCAGCAGTTCTAGCTGGGAGACCCAGTTCTTC
14,-,TRBJ2-7,TRBV7-2,-,CASSLAGTSLEQYF,TGCGCCAGCAGCTTGGCCGGGACCTCACTCGAGCAGTACTTC
13,TRBD1,TRBJ1-2,TRBV20-1,many,CSARSGGDYGYTF,TGCAGTGCTAGATCAGGGGGGGACTATGGCTACACCTTC
16,-,TRBJ2-1,TRBV20-1,many,CSAHGGGARGNNEQFF,TGCAGTGCCCATGGAGGGGGCGCCCGCGGAAACAATGAGCAGTTCTTC
12,-,TRBJ1-2,TRBV6-1,many,CASSRLSYGYTF,TGTGCCAGCAGCAGACTAAGCTATGGCTACACCTTC
19,TRBD2,TRBJ2-1,TRBV6-2/TRBV6-3,-,CASTLGRTSGGGSYNEQFF,TGTGCCAGCACCCTAGGGAGGACTAGCGGGGGAGGGTCATACAATGAGCAGTTCTTC
15,-,TRBJ1-5,TRBV3-1,many,CASSQDGNRVQPQHF,TGTGCCAGCAGCCAAGATGGGAATAGGGTTCAGCCCCAGCATTTT
13,-,TRBJ1-2,TRBV2,many,CASKGGGMAGYTF,TGTGCCAGCAAAGGTGGAGGGATGGCTGGCTACACCTTC
14,-,TRBJ1-4,TRBV3-1,many,CASSPGFVGEKLFF,TGTGCCAGCAGCCCAGGATTTGTAGGGGAAAAACTGTTTTTT
15,TRBD2,TRBJ2-7,TRBV6-5,-,CASSQLTSGRYEQYF,TGTGCCAGCAGTCAATTGACTAGCGGGAGGTACGAGCAGTACTTC
13,-,TRBJ1-1,TRBV29-1,-,CSGLTGLDTEAFF,TGCAGCGGATTGACAGGATTGGACACTGAAGCTTTCTTT
15,-,TRBJ2-7,TRBV11-2,many,CASSLRRDSTYEQYF,TGTGCCAGCAGCTTGCGTAGAGACAGTACCTACGAGCAGTACTTC
13,-,TRBJ2-7,TRBV12-3/TRBV12-4,many,CASSFRGSYEQYF,TGTGCCAGCAGTTTTAGGGGGTCCTACGAGCAGTACTTC